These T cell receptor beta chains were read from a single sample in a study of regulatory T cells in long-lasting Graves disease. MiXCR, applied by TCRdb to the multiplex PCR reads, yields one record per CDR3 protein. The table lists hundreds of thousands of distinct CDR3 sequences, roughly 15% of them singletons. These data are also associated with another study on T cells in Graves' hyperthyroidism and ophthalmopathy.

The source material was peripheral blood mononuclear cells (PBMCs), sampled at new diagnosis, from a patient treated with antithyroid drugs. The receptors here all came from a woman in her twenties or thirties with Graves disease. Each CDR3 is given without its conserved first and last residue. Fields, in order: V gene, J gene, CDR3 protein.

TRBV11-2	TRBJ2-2	ASSLTTTGELF
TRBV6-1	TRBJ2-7	ASSDPKVIPSYEQY
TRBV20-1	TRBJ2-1	SAARMGRNNEQF
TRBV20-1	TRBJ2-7	SARHPGISLEQY
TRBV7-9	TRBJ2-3	ASSDRTGGGTDTQY
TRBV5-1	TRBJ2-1	ASSFTSGAGNEQF
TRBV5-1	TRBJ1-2	ASSFDKDGYT
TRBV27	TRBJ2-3	ASSAATAGDTQY
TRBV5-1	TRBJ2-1	ASSPDMGNEQF
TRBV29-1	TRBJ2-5	SVEEAPTGYEETQY
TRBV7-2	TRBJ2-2	ASSLTRPIGELF
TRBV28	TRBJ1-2	ASSFRQANYGYT
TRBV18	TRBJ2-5	ASSPSGQWEEETQY
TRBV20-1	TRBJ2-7	SAPRTDSGSYEQY
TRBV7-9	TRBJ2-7	ASSLRAGNEQY
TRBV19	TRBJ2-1	ASSIEWYNEQF
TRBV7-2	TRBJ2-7	ASGLGLGPGSYEQY
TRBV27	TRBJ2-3	ASSLGTVPTDTQY
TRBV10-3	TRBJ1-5	AISGQESNQPQH
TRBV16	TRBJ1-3	ASSQSQVGNTIY
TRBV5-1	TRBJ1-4	ASSLSGVDNEKLF
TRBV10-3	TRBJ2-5	AISESAEGGETQY
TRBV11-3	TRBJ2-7	ASSLGPPKENYEQY
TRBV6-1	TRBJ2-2	ASSHWASGRAFWTGELF
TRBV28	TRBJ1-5	ASTWTVNQPQH
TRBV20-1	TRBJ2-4	SARAGLAKNIQY
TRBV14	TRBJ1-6	ASSPSPRTGGSPLH
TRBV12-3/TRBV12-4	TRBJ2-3	ASSLGIGGDTQY
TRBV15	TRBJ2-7	ATSRGDRSSEQY
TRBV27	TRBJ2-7	ASSLGPRVDEQY
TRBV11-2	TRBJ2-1	ASSQGLDPFYEQF
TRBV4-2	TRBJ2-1	ASSPRAGATTYNEQF
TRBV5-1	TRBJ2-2	ASSTARSGVNTGELF
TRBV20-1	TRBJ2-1	SPRLWDEQF
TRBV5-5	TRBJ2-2	ASSFNPTGELF
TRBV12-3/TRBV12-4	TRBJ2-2	ASSFGARTGELF
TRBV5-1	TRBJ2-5	ASSVAYGTGDETQY
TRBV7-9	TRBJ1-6	ASSLQGIASPLH
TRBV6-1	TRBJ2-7	ASSEAPQILEYEQY
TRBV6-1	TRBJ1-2	ASTAYDSPRAT
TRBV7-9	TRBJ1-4	ASSFGQGGKLF
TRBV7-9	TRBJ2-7	ASSLVSAYEQY